Shown below are 13 T cell receptor beta chains from a single sample sequenced in a study of tissue T cells after allogeneic stem cell transplantation. Using immunoSEQ multiplex PCR, the repertoire was profiled, and TCRdb retains in-frame clones only, with some absent. The sample records about 17,000 clones, roughly 72% being singletons. Sequencing used spleen. These receptors were obtained from a female BALB/c mouse in good health. As its MHC haplotype, the strain has H2-d.

Regarding this clone: Gene names and germline match the mouse. The read falls 1 residue short of the CDR3 end, and the missing part is taken from the germline J gene. The J gene is TRBJ2-1, the V gene TRBV31, with D unresolved. V gave up 1 base and J gave up 7 bases, with 5 bases separating them. Germline-derived CDR1 and CDR2 are GKSSPN and SITVG. The CDR3 is made up of 11 amino acids. CDR3 sequence reads: CAWSRAAEQFF. CDR3 bases read: TGTGCCTGGAGTCGGGCAGCTGAGCAGTTC.

As regards this clone: Germline and genes here are mouse. The read halts 1 residue ahead of the CDR3 end, with the missing end drawn from the germline J gene. The V call is TRBV13-1, the J call TRBJ1-4; D may be TRBD1 (5 bases). With 2 bases removed from V and 3 bases from J, the gap between germline ends came to 8 bases. The CDR3 totals 14 residues. The germline CDR1 and CDR2 sequences are NSHNY and SYGAGN. The CDR3 sequence is CASSERGTNERLFF. The part of the CDR3 DNA that was read is TGTGCCAGCAGTGAAAGGGGTACCAACGAAAGATTATTT.

Regarding this clone: Gene names refer to mouse genes. The read is 1 residue too short to cover the CDR3 end, so that end is filled in from the germline J gene. The chain combines TRBV5 with TRBJ2-2; 7 bases fit TRBD1. J was trimmed by 4 bases and V by 4 bases; bases with no gene match: 6. The CDR3 has 15 amino acids. Looked up from germline, CDR1 is LGHNA and CDR2 is YNLKQL (reference sequence). The CDR3 here is CASSPQGLSTGQLYF. CDR3 DNA, as far as it was read: TGTGCCAGCAGCCCACAGGGGTTGAGCACCGGGCAGCTCTAC.

Concerning this clone: Gene names are mouse gene names. The read finishes 1 residue shy of the CDR3 end, and the germline J gene is used to complete it. The chain is built from TRBV1 and TRBJ1-4, with 7 positions matching TRBD1. Germline V CDR1 and CDR2: NSQYPW, LRSPGD (reference sequence). This CDR3 contains 14 residues. The ends lost 3 bases at V and 4 bases at J; junction bases unmatched: 2. The CDR3 sequence: CTCSARDSNERLFF. Partial CDR3 DNA: TGCACCTGCAGTGCCCGGGACAGCAACGAAAGATTATTT.

As for this clone: Germline and genes here are mouse. The read ends 1 residue early relative to the CDR3; the germline J gene fills the gap. This sequence joins TRBV13-1 and TRBJ2-7, with 8 nucleotides matching TRBD2. CDR3 length: 13 residues. J was trimmed by 6 bases and V by 2 bases; bases with no gene match: 4. Germline values: CDR1 NSHNY, CDR2 SYGAGN. CDR3 bases read: TGTGCCAGCAGTGAAGGCTGGGGGGTTGAACAGTAC. It yields the protein CASSEGWGVEQY. The complete CDR3 sequence is CASSEGWGVEQYF.

A remark on this clone: Gene names are the mouse ones. The CDR3 end lies 1 residue beyond the end of the read and is filled in from the germline J gene. This sequence joins TRBV5 and TRBJ2-7; D tentatively reads TRBD1 or TRBD2 (5 bases each). Germline V gene data show CDR1 as LGHNA and CDR2 as YNLKQL (reference sequence). V was shortened by 0 bases and J by 0 bases, with 9 bases between the two germline ends. The CDR3 sequence is 15 residues long. Partial CDR3 DNA: TGTGCCAGCAGCCAAGAGGGGGAGAGCTCCTATGAACAGTAC. Translation gives CASSQEGESSYEQY. The complete CDR3 reads CASSQEGESSYEQYF.

About this clone itself: Each gene name is a mouse one. The missing CDR3 end, 1 residue past where the read stops, is filled in from the germline J gene. The rearrangement uses TRBV13-2 and TRBJ2-1; 11 bases map to TRBD2. The CDR3 consists of 17 residues. With V trimmed by 1 base and J by 0 bases, 3 bases remained unmatched. CDR1 is NNHNN and CDR2 is SYGAGS in the germline V gene (reference sequence). The covered CDR3 bases are TGTGCCAGCGGTGATCCGGGACTGGGGGCTAACTATGCTGAGCAGTTC. Amino acids: CASGDPGLGANYAEQF. The full CDR3 reads CASGDPGLGANYAEQFF.

The table lists this clone with a count of one. The gene names here belong to mouse. The CDR3 goes on 1 residue after the read ends, and that part is filled in from the germline J gene. This chain uses TRBV13-2 with TRBJ1-4, with D uncertain. CDR1 and CDR2 (germline): NNHNN, SYGAGS (reference sequence). CDR3 length: 15 residues. Trimming took off 0 bases at V and 4 bases at J, with 10 bases between the two ends. CDR3 sequence reads: CASGDVPSINERLFF. CDR3 DNA, as far as it was read: TGTGCCAGCGGTGATGTGCCCTCAATCAACGAAAGATTATTT.

Points on this clone: The listed genes are named as in mouse. Coverage ceases 1 residue before the CDR3 finishes, and the germline J gene fills in the end. The J gene is TRBJ1-1, the V gene TRBV31; TRBD1 matches 10 bases. The CDR3 loop spans 12 amino acids. CDR1 is GKSSPN, CDR2 SITVG, per germline. Germline trimming cut 1 base from V and 7 bases from J; bases unmatched to any gene: 0. CDR3 loop: CAWSRDRGEVFF. CDR3 bases read: TGTGCCTGGAGTCGGGACAGGGGAGAAGTCTTC.

In the case of this clone: Gene names are mouse gene names. Read coverage stops 1 residue before the CDR3 terminus; the germline J gene supplies the remainder. The chain uses TRBV31 and TRBJ1-6; 11 bases match TRBD1. TRBJ1-6 falls under the ORF class, with uncertain function. The ends lost 1 base at V and 7 bases at J; junction bases unmatched: 3. The CDR3 totals 15 residues. CDR1 GKSSPN and CDR2 SITVG come from the germline V gene. The sequenced part of the CDR3 DNA is TGTGCCTGGAGTCGAGGGACAGGGGGGAATTCGCCCCTCTAC. Protein product: CAWSRGTGGNSPLY. The full CDR3 protein is CAWSRGTGGNSPLYF.

On this clone: These gene names are mouse names. The read halts 1 residue ahead of the CDR3 end, with the missing end drawn from the germline J gene. Other DNA sequences from this sample encode an identical CDR3 as well. The chain has TRBV20 and TRBJ1-4; D gene uncertain. Germline values: CDR1 GFQATS, CDR2 STVNSAI. Trimming shortened V by 0 bases and J by 3 bases, and 2 bases separated the two germline ends. The CDR3 has 12 residues. The DNA read from the CDR3 is TGTGGTGCTAGGGACACCAACGAAAGATTATTT. It specifies CGARDTNERLF. From start to end, the CDR3 is CGARDTNERLFF.

In regard to this clone: Each gene name is a mouse one. The observed sequence ends 1 residue before the CDR3 terminus, with the missing tail filled in from the germline J gene. The gene calls are TRBV15 and TRBJ2-1; 10 bases fit TRBD1. The CDR3 spans 12 residues. J gave up 7 bases and V 6 bases, and 0 bases lay outside the gene matches. CDR1 SGHND and CDR2 FRSKSL come from the germline V gene. CDR3 bases read: TGTGCCAGCAGGGACAGGGGGGCTGAGCAGTTC. Translating it yields CASRDRGAEQF. The CDR3 reads in full as CASRDRGAEQFF.

Notes on this clone: All gene names here are mouse names. CDR3 DNA (partial): TGTGCTAGCAGGGTCCAAGACACCCAGTAC. Protein product: CASRVQDTQY. The entire CDR3 reads CASRVQDTQYF. The chain combines TRBV29 with TRBJ2-5; D remains unclear. The read gets to within 1 residue of the CDR3 end, and the germline J gene fills in the rest. Germline V CDR1 and CDR2: MSHET, SYDVDS. This CDR3 is 11 amino acids long. V lost 6 bases and J 2 bases, leaving 3 bases between the germline ends.